These 20 T cell receptor beta chains were sequenced from one sample in a study of T-cell reconstitution after alpha-beta-depleted transplantation in children. The authors prepared the TCRbeta library with unique molecular identifiers. TCRdb reprocessed the PCR reads with MiXCR, giving one entry per CDR3 protein. The sample carries approximately 200,000 distinct CDR3 sequences, approximately 15% recorded once. The input for sequencing was PBMCs from the stem cell graft donor, taken from the stem cell graft. These TCRs come from a human donor who donated a stem cell graft to a child with acute lymphoblastic leukemia.

This clonotype was counted many times. The genes are TRBV12-3 or TRBV12-4 and TRBJ2-2; TRBD2 agrees at 10 bases. The CDR3 totals 14 residues. V trimming: 7 bases; J trimming: 5 bases; junction bases outside the gene matches: 4. As DNA, the CDR3 is TGTGCCAGCAAGCGGGAGGGCAGAACCGGGGAGCTGTTTTTT. It encodes CASKREGRTGELFF.

This clonotype has a count of ten or more. This chain uses TRBV5-1 with TRBJ1-5; TRBD1 is a possible D gene (6 bases). There are 13 residues in the CDR3. Germline values: CDR1 SGHRS, CDR2 YFSETQ. The V gene lost 5 bases and the J gene lost 5 bases, with 11 bases spanning the gap. This CDR3 is CASSLGADQPQHF. CDR3 coding DNA: TGCGCCAGCAGTCTGGGGGCGGATCAGCCCCAGCATTTT.

The sample holds many counts of this clonotype. The chain carries TRBV4-2 and TRBJ1-5; D not resolved. Germline lookup yields CDR1 LGHNA and CDR2 YNFKEQ. The CDR3 length is 15 residues. V lost 0 bases and J lost 9, with 15 bases in between. CDR3 coding DNA: TGTGCCAGCAGCCAAGACATCCTGGCGGGGAGGCCCCAGCATTTT. The encoded protein is CASSQDILAGRPQHF.

This clonotype was detected only a few times. The chain carries TRBV28 and TRBJ2-7, with 12 bases fitting TRBD1. The CDR3 has 17 amino acids. Germline V CDR1 and CDR2: MDHEN, SYDVKM. V trimming: 1 base; J trimming: 4 bases; junction bases outside the gene matches: 8. The CDR3 region has the DNA TGTGCCAGCAGTTTATTGGCCGGGACAGGGGGCAGGTACGAGCAGTACTTC. Translation gives CASSLLAGTGGRYEQYF.

This clonotype occurred many times. The V gene is TRBV29-1, the J gene TRBJ2-2; D is undetermined. V dropped 4 bases and J dropped 4 bases, with 7 bases sitting between them. This CDR3 is built from 12 residues. CDR1 and CDR2 from the germline V gene are SQVTM and ANQGSEA. The CDR3 here is CSVAKGTGELFF. In DNA, the CDR3 is TGCAGCGTTGCCAAGGGCACCGGGGAGCTGTTTTTT.

This clonotype was seen many times. V usage is TRBV29-1 and J usage is TRBJ2-4, with D perhaps matching TRBD2 (6 bases). Trimming cost V 6 bases and J 8 bases, with 17 bases left between them. The germline gives CDR1 SQVTM, CDR2 ANQGSEA. This CDR3 is built from 13 residues. DNA for the CDR3: TGCAGCGTCGGGAGAATCGAAGGCGACATTCAGTACTTC. Protein sequence: CSVGRIEGDIQYF.

For this clonotype: A read error may explain this, as a much larger clone is one base away. The chain couples TRBV20-1 to TRBJ2-1; TRBD2 is a possible D gene (6 bases). The germline gives CDR1 DFQATT, CDR2 SNEGSKA (reference sequence). CDR3 length equals 16 residues. The CDR3 region is CCARDLAGRGYNEQFF. The CDR3 DNA reads as TGCTGTGCTAGAGATCTCGCGGGAAGGGGCTACAATGAGCAGTTCTTC.

This clonotype was counted ten times or more. This chain connects TRBV5-1 to TRBJ2-7; the D is unclear. Germline lookup yields CDR1 SGHRS and CDR2 YFSETQ. Trimming took off 1 base at V and 7 bases at J, with 12 bases between the two ends. The CDR3 is made up of 13 amino acids. The CDR3 DNA is TGCGCCAGCAGCTTGCACTCGGAGAGGGAGCAGTACTTC. It codes for CASSLHSEREQYF.

The J gene is TRBJ2-7, the V gene TRBV5-6; the D is unclear. Looked up from germline, CDR1 is SGHDT and CDR2 is YYEEEE. The germline V and J ends were trimmed by 4 bases and 1 base, with 12 bases remaining between them. CDR3 length equals 14 residues. The CDR3 region is CASSVAGSSYEQYF. The CDR3, as DNA: TGTGCCAGCAGCGTCGCCGGGTCGTCCTACGAGCAGTACTTC.

This clonotype was observed a few times. The chain links TRBV6-1 to TRBJ1-1; the match to TRBD1 covers 11 bases. This CDR3 is 15 amino acids long. CDR1 and CDR2 (germline): MNHNS, SASEGT. Germline trimming cut 10 bases from V and 0 bases from J; bases unmatched to any gene: 7. This CDR3 is CATGQGVEVNTEAFF. The CDR3 region has the DNA TGTGCCACGGGACAGGGGGTTGAAGTGAACACTGAAGCTTTCTTT.

The table lists this clonotype with many counts. This chain uses TRBV29-1 with TRBJ2-7; TRBD1 matches at 8 bases. Germline lookup yields CDR1 SQVTM and CDR2 ANQGSEA. V was pared by 6 bases and J by 4 bases, with 8 bases of the junction left unmatched. The CDR3 runs 13 residues. CDR3 loop: CSVRPGQAYEQYF. CDR3 nucleotides: TGCAGCGTGAGGCCGGGACAGGCTTACGAGCAGTACTTC.

At least ten counts were recorded for this clonotype. The chain is built from TRBV12-3 or TRBV12-4 and TRBJ1-1; 7 nucleotides align to TRBD1. This CDR3 comprises 19 residues. Trimming removed 6 bases from V and 4 bases from J; junction bases left unmatched: 23. The CDR3 spells CASSQHPTGKTSGITEAFF. DNA of the CDR3: TGTGCCAGCAGCCAACACCCGACAGGGAAAACGTCAGGGATCACTGAAGCTTTCTTT.

This clonotype was observed at least ten times. The chain combines TRBV7-8 with TRBJ2-2; a weak D match, TRBD1 (6 bases). Germline CDR1 reads SGHVS; CDR2 reads FQNEAQ. Trimming stripped 5 bases from V and 1 base from J, with 11 bases between. This CDR3 contains 15 residues. The CDR3 region is CASSAQGRNTGELFF. DNA for the CDR3: TGTGCCAGCAGCGCTCAGGGGCGGAACACCGGGGAGCTGTTTTTT.

This clonotype appeared many times. V and J are TRBV25-1 and TRBJ2-7; 7 bases fit TRBD2. CDR1 MGHDK and CDR2 SYGVNS come from the germline V gene. The CDR3 consists of 14 residues. J lost 5 bases, V lost 5 bases, and 9 bases had no gene match. The CDR3 is CASSSGEGQNEQYF. CDR3 bases: TGTGCCAGCAGTTCTGGGGAGGGCCAGAACGAGCAGTACTTC.

A few counts support this clonotype. This chain joins TRBV6-5 and TRBJ2-7, with TRBD2 matching over 7 bases. The junction had 12 bases not matched to a gene; V was cut back by 2 bases and J by 2 bases. Germline lookup yields CDR1 MNHEY and CDR2 SVGAGI. This CDR3 has 17 amino acids. This CDR3 is CASSYRPSGYPPYEQYF. Here the CDR3 DNA reads TGTGCCAGCAGTTACCGGCCTAGCGGCTACCCTCCCTACGAGCAGTACTTC.

This clonotype was recorded at least ten times. The J gene is TRBJ2-7, the V gene TRBV11-2, with 11 nucleotides matching TRBD2. CDR1 SGHAT and CDR2 FQNNGV come from the germline V gene. Trimming cost V 8 bases and J 2 bases; bases outside gene matches: 5. The CDR3 spans 14 residues. This chain's CDR3 is CASALAGGPYEQYF. Here the CDR3 DNA reads TGTGCCAGCGCTTTAGCGGGAGGGCCCTACGAGCAGTACTTC.

This clonotype was recorded many times. The J gene is TRBJ2-7, the V gene TRBV20-1, with TRBD2 matching 14 bases. CDR1 DFQATT and CDR2 SNEGSKA come from the germline V gene (reference sequence). The CDR3 length is 13 residues. Germline trimming cut 6 bases from V and 7 bases from J; bases unmatched to any gene: 5. The CDR3 here is CSALGLAGEEQYF. The CDR3 DNA reads as TGCAGTGCGCTGGGACTAGCGGGAGAGGAGCAGTACTTC.

Many counts were recorded for this clonotype. The chain is built from TRBV5-1 and TRBJ1-5, with D maybe TRBD1 (5 bases). From germline, CDR1 is SGHRS and CDR2 YFSETQ. The CDR3 is 15 amino acids. Trimming took 4 bases from V and 6 from J, leaving 17 bases between them. The CDR3 region has the DNA TGCGCCAGCAGCCCATGGACGGGGGAAAGTCAGCCCCAGCATTTT. Translation gives CASSPWTGESQPQHF.

This clonotype was seen many times. The chain combines TRBV5-1 with TRBJ2-5; tentative D call: TRBD2 (5 bases). The V end lost 1 base, the J end lost 0 bases, and 7 bases lay between the germline ends. This CDR3 has 14 residues. Germline lookup yields CDR1 SGHRS and CDR2 YFSETQ. This CDR3 is CASSLFGDQETQYF. CDR3 in DNA: TGCGCCAGCAGCTTGTTCGGGGACCAAGAGACCCAGTACTTC.

A few counts support this clonotype. The chain has TRBV20-1 and TRBJ2-7, with 9 bases aligning to TRBD1. Germline V gene data show CDR1 as DFQATT and CDR2 as SNEGSKA (reference sequence). This CDR3 region has 15 residues. The junction had 11 bases not matched to a gene; V was cut back by 6 bases and J by 2 bases. The CDR3 loop reads CSAEDRGRRTYEQYF. In nucleotides, the CDR3 is TGCAGTGCAGAGGACAGGGGACGCCGAACCTACGAGCAGTACTTC.